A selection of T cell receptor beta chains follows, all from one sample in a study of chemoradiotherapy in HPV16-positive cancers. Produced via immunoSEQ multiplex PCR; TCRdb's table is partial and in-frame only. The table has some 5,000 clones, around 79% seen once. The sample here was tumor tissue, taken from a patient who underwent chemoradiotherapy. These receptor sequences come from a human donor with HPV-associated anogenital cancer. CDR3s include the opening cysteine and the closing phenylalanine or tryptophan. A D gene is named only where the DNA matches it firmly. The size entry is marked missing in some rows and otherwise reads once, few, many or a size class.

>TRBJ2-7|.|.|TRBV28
TGTGCCAGCGCCACCCTGGGGAGCCCCTACGAGCAGTACTTC
CASATLGSPYEQYF
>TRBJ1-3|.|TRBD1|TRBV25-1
TGTGCCAGCTCAACACCCGGGACAGCTGGAAACACCATATATTTT
CASSTPGTAGNTIYF
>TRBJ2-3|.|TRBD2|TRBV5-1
TGCGCCAGCAGCTCCCCCCCACTAGCGGGGGAAGGGGATACGCAGTATTTT
CASSSPPLAGEGDTQYF
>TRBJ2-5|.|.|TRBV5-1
TGCGCCAGCAGCTTGGGGACTAACCAAGAGACCCAGTACTTC
CASSLGTNQETQYF
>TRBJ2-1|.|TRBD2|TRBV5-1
TGCGCCAGCAGCTTGGGTCTAGCGGGAGCCGGGGAGCAGTTCTTC
CASSLGLAGAGEQFF
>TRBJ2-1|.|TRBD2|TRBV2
TGTGCCAGCAGTCAGGGACTAGCGGGGGGGTTGATCTTC
CASSQGLAGGLIF
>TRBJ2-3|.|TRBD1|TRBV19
TGTGCCAGTAGTATGGGACAGGGGGCGATAGATACGCAGTATTTT
CASSMGQGAIDTQYF
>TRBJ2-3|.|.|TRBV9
TGTGCCAGCAGCGTAGGGGGGTTCGGCACAGATACGCAGTATTTT
CASSVGGFGTDTQYF
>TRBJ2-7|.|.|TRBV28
TGTGCCAGCAGTTTACCCTACGCGAACGAGCAGTACTTC
CASSLPYANEQYF
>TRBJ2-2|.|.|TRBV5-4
TGTGCCAGCAGCTTTCGAGGTACCGGGGAGCTGTTTTTT
CASSFRGTGELFF
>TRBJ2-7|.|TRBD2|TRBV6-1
TGTGCCAGCAGTGGAATAGCGGGAGGGCCCAGCACCTCCTACGAGCAGTACTTC
CASSGIAGGPSTSYEQYF
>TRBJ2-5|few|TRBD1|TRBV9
TGTGCCAGCAGCGTAAGCCTGGGACAGATACAAGGAGAGACCCAGTACTTC
CASSVSLGQIQGETQYF
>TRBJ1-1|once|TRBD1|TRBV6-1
TGTGCCAGCAGTGAAGTGACAGGGCGTGGCACTGAAGCTTTCTTT
CASSEVTGRGTEAFF
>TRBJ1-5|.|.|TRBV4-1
TGCGCCAGCAGCCCCAGGGAAGGCAATCAGCCCCAGCATTTT
CASSPREGNQPQHF
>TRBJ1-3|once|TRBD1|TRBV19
TGTGCCAGTACCCGGACAGGGTTTAGCTCTGGAAACACCATATATTTT
CASTRTGFSSGNTIYF
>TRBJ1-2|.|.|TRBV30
TGTGCCTGGAGTGTACGGGTACGGGGACACCCGTTCTATGGCTACACCTTC
CAWSVRVRGHPFYGYTF
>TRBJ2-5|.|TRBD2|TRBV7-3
TGTGCCAGCAGCTTAAGTGGGGGGGTTCAAGAGACCCAGTACTTC
CASSLSGGVQETQYF
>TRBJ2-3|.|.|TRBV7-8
TGTGCCAGCAGCTTGGGGGGCCTCGCAGATACGCAGTATTTT
CASSLGGLADTQYF
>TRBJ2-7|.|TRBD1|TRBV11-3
TGTGCCAGCAGCCTCCGACAGGGCTACGAGCAGTACTTC
CASSLRQGYEQYF
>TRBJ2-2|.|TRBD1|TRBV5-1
TGCGCCAGCAGCTTGGCAACCTTCACAGGGGACGGGGAGCTGTTTTTT
CASSLATFTGDGELFF
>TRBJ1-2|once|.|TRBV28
TGTGCCAGCAGTTTAAGCAGCATCCTGGACTATGGCTACACCTTC
CASSLSSILDYGYTF
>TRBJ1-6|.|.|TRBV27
TGTGCCAGCAGTCCTGGCGCGGGTTTTAATTCACCCCTCCACTTT
CASSPGAGFNSPLHF
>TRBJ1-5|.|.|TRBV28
TGTGCCAGCAGTTTATCAGGGAACGGCAATCAGCCCCAGCATTTT
CASSLSGNGNQPQHF
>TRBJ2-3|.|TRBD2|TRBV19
TGTGCCAGTAGTATACTAGCGGGAGAGGGGTCAGATACGCAGTATTTT
CASSILAGEGSDTQYF
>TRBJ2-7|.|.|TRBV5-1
TGCGCCAGCAGCTTGACAAGCTCCTACGAGCAGTACTTC
CASSLTSSYEQYF
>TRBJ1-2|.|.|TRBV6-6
TGTGCCAGCAGTTATAGTGTCAACTCTGGCTACACCTTC
CASSYSVNSGYTF